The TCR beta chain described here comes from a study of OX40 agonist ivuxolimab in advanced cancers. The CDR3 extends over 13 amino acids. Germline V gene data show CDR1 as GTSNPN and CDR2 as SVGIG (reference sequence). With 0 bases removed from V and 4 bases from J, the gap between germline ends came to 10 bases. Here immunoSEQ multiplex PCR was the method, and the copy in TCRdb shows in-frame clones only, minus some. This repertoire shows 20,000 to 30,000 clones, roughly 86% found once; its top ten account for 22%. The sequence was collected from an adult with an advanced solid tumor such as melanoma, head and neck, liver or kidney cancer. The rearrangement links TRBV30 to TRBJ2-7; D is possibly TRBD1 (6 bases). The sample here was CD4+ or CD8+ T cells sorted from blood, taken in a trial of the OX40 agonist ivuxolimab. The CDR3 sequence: CAWSVFRGYEQYF. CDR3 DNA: TGTGCCTGGAGTGTATTCAGGGGTTACGAGCAGTACTTC. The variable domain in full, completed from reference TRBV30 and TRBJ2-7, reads SQTIHQWPATLVQPVGSPLSLECTVEGTSNPNLYWYRQAAGRGLQLLFYSVGIGQISSEVPQNLSASRPQDRQFILSSKKLLLSDSGFYLCAWSVFRGYEQYFGPGTRLTVT.